This T cell receptor beta chain was obtained from a study of blood T cell repertoires in COVID-19. Study-level background: Both acute and convalescent COVID-19 samples were obtained from the United States, Italy and Spain.

CDR1 is SGHTA, CDR2 FQGTGA, per germline. The length of the CDR3 is 14 residues. V shed 9 bases and J shed 6 bases, with 20 bases lying between them. Source study methods: Estimates of nucleated cell counts were drawn from the amplification of reference gene primers. The assay was immunoSEQ multiplex PCR, and TCRdb's table has in-frame clones only and misses some. V, J and clone size were drawn from that table, and D and trimming were deduced from the DNA. The sample gives around 100,000 clones, over 75% of which show up once; 5% to 8% is in the top ten. The receptor's source is a human donor in a cohort sampled during active COVID-19. The chain carries TRBV7-3 and TRBJ1-2; D ambiguous. The sample consisted of peripheral blood. The CDR3 nucleotides read TGTGCCAGTGGATTCGCTGGACGCGGGAATGGCTACACCTTC. Its protein is CASGFAGRGNGYTF.